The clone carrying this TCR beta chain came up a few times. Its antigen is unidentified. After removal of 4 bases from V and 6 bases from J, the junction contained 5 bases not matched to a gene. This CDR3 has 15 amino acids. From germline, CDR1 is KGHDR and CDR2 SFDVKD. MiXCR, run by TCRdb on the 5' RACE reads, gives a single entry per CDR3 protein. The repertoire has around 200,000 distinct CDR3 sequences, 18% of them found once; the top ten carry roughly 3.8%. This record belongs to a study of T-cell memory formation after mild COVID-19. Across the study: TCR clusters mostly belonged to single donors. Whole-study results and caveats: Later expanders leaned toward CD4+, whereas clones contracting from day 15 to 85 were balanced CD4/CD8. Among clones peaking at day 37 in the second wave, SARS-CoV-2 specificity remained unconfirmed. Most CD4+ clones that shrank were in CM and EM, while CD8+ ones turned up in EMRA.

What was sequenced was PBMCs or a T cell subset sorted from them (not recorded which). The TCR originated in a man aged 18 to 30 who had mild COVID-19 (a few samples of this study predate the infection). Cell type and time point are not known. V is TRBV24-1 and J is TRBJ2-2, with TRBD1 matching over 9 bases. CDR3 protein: CATSEPGQGSGELFF. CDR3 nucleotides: TGTGCCACCAGTGAACCGGGACAGGGTTCCGGGGAGCTGTTTTTT.